Described below is a single TCR beta chain sequence and its context. Here immunoSEQ multiplex PCR was the method, and the copy in TCRdb shows in-frame clones only, minus some. The data hold about 190,000 clones, with approximately 91% observed a single time. Germline lookup yields CDR1 SGHNT and CDR2 YYREEE (reference sequence). CDR3 size: 15 residues. The ends lost 0 bases at V and 5 bases at J; junction bases unmatched: 3. The sample is drawn from a study of blood T cell repertoires in COVID-19. The receptor was isolated from a man aged 30 to 45 with acute or convalescent COVID-19. Sequencing input: peripheral blood. The chain has TRBV5-4 and TRBJ2-3, with 10 bases matching TRBD2. The CDR3 DNA reads as TGTGCCAGCAGCTTGGCTAGCGGGAGTAAAGATACGCAGTATTTT. Amino acids: CASSLASGSKDTQYF. The variable domain in full, completed from reference TRBV5-4 and TRBJ2-3, reads ETGVTQSPTHLIKTRGQQVTLRCSSQSGHNTVSWYQQALGQGPQFIFQYYREEENGRGNFPPRFSGLQFPNYSSELNVNALELDDSALYLCASSLASGSKDTQYFGPGTRLTVL.